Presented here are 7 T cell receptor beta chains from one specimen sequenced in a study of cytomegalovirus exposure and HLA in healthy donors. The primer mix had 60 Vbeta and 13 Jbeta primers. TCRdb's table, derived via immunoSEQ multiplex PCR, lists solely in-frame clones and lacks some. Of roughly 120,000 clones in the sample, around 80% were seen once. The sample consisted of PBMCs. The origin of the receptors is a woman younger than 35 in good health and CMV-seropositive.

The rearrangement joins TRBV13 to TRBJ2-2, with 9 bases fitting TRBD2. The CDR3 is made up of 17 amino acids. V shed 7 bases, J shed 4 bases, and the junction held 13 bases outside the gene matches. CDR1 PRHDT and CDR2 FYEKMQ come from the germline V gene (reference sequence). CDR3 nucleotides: TGTGCCAGCACCTCAAGGAGTAGCGGGAGAAGCACCGGGGAGCTGTTTTTT. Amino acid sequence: CASTSRSSGRSTGELFF.

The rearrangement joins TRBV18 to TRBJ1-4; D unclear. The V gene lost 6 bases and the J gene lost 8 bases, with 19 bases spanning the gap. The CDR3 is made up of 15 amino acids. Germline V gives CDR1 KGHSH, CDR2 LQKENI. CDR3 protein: CASSRELERQEKLFF. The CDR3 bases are TGTGCCAGCTCCCGGGAGCTCGAAAGGCAAGAAAAACTGTTTTTT.

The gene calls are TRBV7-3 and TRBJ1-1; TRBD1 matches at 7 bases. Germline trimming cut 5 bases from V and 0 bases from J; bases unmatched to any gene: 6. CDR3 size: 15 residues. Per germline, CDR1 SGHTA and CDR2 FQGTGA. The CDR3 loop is CASSPQTGLNTEAFF. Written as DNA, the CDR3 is TGTGCCAGCAGCCCCCAGACAGGGTTGAACACTGAAGCTTTCTTT.

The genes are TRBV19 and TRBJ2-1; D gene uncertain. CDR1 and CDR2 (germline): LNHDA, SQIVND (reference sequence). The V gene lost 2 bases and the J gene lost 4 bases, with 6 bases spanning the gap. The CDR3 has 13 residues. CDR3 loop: CASSIRAYNEQFF. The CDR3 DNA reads TGTGCCAGTAGTATACGCGCATACAATGAGCAGTTCTTC.

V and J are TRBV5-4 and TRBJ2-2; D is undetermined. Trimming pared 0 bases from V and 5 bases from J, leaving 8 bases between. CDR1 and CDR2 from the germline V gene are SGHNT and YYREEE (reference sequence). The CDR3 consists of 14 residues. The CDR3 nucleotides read TGTGCCAGCAGCTTGGTCCAGGCTACCGGGGAGCTGTTTTTT. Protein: CASSLVQATGELFF.

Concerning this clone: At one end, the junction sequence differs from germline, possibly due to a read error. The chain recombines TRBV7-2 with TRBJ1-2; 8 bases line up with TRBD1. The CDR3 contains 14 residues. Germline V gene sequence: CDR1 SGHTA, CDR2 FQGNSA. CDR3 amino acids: CASSLGAGGRSQNF. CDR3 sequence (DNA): TGTGCCAGCAGCCTAGGGGCAGGGGGCCGATCCCAGAATTTC.

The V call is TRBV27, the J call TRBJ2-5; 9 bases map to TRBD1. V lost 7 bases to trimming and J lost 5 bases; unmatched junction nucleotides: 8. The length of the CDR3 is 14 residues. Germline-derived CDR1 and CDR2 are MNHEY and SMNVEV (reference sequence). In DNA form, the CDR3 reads TGTGCCAGCACCGGGACAGGGACGGTGGAGACCCAGTACTTC. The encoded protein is CASTGTGTVETQYF.